A single sample gave rise to the 12 T cell receptor beta chains below, sequenced in a study of patients with pleural tuberculosis. One entry per CDR3 protein, called by TCRdb with MiXCR from the reads. The sample has 25,000 to 35,000 distinct CDR3 sequences; about 20% are singletons. The sequencing sample was made of peripheral blood. The origin of the receptors is a human donor with pleural tuberculosis.

This clonotype was picked up many times. The chain employs TRBV7-9 and TRBJ2-5; 12 bases fit TRBD2. V lost 0 bases to trimming and J lost 3 bases; unmatched junction nucleotides: 2. The V gene's germline CDR1 is SEHNR and CDR2 FQNEAQ (reference sequence). The length of the CDR3 is 16 residues. CDR3 in DNA: TGTGCCAGCAGCTTAGCACTAGCGGGAGGTGAAGAGACCCAGTACTTC. Residues: CASSLALAGGEETQYF.

This clonotype was recorded at least ten times. The rearrangement links TRBV19 to TRBJ2-7; 8 bases fit TRBD2. Trimming cost V 6 bases and J 0 bases; bases outside gene matches: 7. Germline V gene data show CDR1 as LNHDA and CDR2 as SQIVND (reference sequence). The length of the CDR3 is 15 residues. As DNA, the CDR3 is TGTGCCAGTAGAACTAGCGGAGGGGGCTCCTACGAGCAGTACTTC. This codes for CASRTSGGGSYEQYF.

Ten or more counts support this clonotype. The rearrangement uses TRBV29-1 and TRBJ2-5, with 12 bases identical to TRBD2. Germline V gene lookup returns CDR1 SQVTM and CDR2 ANQGSEA. The CDR3 extends over 13 amino acids. Trimming cost V 5 bases and J 5 bases; bases outside gene matches: 3. As DNA, the CDR3 is TGCAGCGTTTCCGGGACTAGCGGGGAGACCCAGTACTTC. It encodes CSVSGTSGETQYF.

This clonotype was counted ten times or more. J is TRBJ2-7 and V is TRBV4-2; no definite D call. V was pared by 0 bases and J by 4 bases, with 22 bases between. The CDR3 totals 18 residues. Germline V lookup: CDR1 LGHNA, CDR2 YNFKEQ. CDR3 sequence: CASSQEWITGLVSYEQYF. CDR3 in DNA: TGTGCCAGCAGCCAAGAATGGATTACTGGGCTCGTATCGTACGAGCAGTACTTC.

This clonotype was detected many times. The V and J genes are TRBV27 and TRBJ2-7, with D perhaps TRBD2 (6 bases). The CDR3 is made up of 18 amino acids. With 5 bases removed from V and 0 bases from J, the gap between germline ends came to 23 bases. Germline values: CDR1 MNHEY, CDR2 SMNVEV (reference sequence). CDR3 region: CASSPAGGTDLSSYEQYF. The CDR3 DNA sequence: TGTGCCAGCAGTCCCGCCGGCGGGACGGATCTAAGCTCCTACGAGCAGTACTTC.

As regards this clonotype: A single base separates this from a much larger clone, so it may be a read error. This rearrangement joins TRBV19 to TRBJ1-2; 8 bases match TRBD1. There are 14 residues in the CDR3. Germline lookup yields CDR1 LNHDA and CDR2 SQIVND (reference sequence). The V segment lost 4 bases and the J segment 8 bases; nucleotides outside the gene matches: 9. CDR3 region: CASSTDRAGQGYTF. The CDR3, as DNA: TGTGCCAGTAGTACGGACAGGGCGGGTCAAGGCTACACCTTC.

This clonotype was seen ten or more times. V and J are TRBV12-3 or TRBV12-4 and TRBJ2-7, with D perhaps TRBD1 (5 bases). CDR3 size: 11 residues. V gave up 6 bases and J gave up 6 bases, with 9 bases separating them. As DNA, the CDR3 is TGTGCCAGCAGCTATAGGGGCGAGCAGTACTTC. Amino acids: CASSYRGEQYF.

At least ten counts were recorded for this clonotype. A much larger clone is a single base away; this may be a read error. This chain joins TRBV6-1 and TRBJ2-2, with TRBD2 matching over 8 bases. The V gene end was trimmed by 6 bases and the J gene end by 7 bases; junction bases not matched to a gene: 4. This CDR3 has 13 residues. CDR1 is MNHNS, CDR2 SASEGT, per germline. CDR3 residues: CASRSSGGGELFF. CDR3 in DNA: TGTGCCAGCAGGTCAAGCGGGGGCGGGGAGCTGTTTTTT.

Judged by abundance, this clonotype is medium-sized. The V call is TRBV27, the J call TRBJ1-1; D gene uncertain. The CDR3 extends over 14 amino acids. CDR1 and CDR2 from the germline V gene are MNHEY and SMNVEV (reference sequence). V shed 0 bases and J shed 1 base, with 6 bases lying between them. The CDR3 DNA sequence: TGTGCCAGCAGTTTATCAACAGCGAACACTGAAGCTTTCTTT. Protein product: CASSLSTANTEAFF.

The sample holds many counts of this clonotype. The CDR3 region has the DNA TGTGCCAGTAGTTCCCAAGATTACGGCAATGAGCAGTTCTTC. Amino acid sequence: CASSSQDYGNEQFF. This chain uses TRBV19 with TRBJ2-1; D not certain. Germline V gene lookup returns CDR1 LNHDA and CDR2 SQIVND (reference sequence). The CDR3 runs 14 residues. Trimming removed 5 bases at V and 6 bases at J, with 14 bases between.

There are a few counts of this clonotype. This sequence joins TRBV5-6 and TRBJ1-1; D is ambiguous. This CDR3 spans 12 amino acids. The germline V and J ends were trimmed by 2 bases and 4 bases, with 6 bases remaining between them. CDR1 and CDR2 (germline): SGHDT, YYEEEE. The CDR3 DNA follows: TGTGCCAGCAGCTTCCCTGGCACTGAAGCTTTCTTT. Amino acids: CASSFPGTEAFF.

This clonotype ranks as medium-sized (0.01 to 0.1%). The V call is TRBV27, the J call TRBJ2-3; tentatively, D is TRBD2 (6 bases). The V end was cut by 3 bases, the J end by 3 bases, with 7 bases between. The CDR3 has 13 residues. The germline gives CDR1 MNHEY, CDR2 SMNVEV (reference sequence). The CDR3 coding sequence is TGTGCCAGCAGTTTCAGCGGGACAGATACGCAGTATTTT. As protein: CASSFSGTDTQYF.